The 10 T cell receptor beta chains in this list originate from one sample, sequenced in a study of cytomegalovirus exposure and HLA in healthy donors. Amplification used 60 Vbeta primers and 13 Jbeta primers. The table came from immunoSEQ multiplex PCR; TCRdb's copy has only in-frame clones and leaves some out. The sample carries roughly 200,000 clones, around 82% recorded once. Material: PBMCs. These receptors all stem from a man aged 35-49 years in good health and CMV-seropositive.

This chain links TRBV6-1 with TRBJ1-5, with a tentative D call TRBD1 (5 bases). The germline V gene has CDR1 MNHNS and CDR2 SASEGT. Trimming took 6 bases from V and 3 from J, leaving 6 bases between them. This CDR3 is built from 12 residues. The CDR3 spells CASRTANQPQHF. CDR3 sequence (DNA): TGTGCCAGCAGGACAGCCAATCAGCCCCAGCATTTT.

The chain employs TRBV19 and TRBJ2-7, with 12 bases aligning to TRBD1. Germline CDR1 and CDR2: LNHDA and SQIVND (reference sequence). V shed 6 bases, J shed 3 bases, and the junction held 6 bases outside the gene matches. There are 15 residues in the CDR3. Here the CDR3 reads CASRNRDRGLYEQYF. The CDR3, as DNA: TGTGCCAGTAGAAACCGGGACAGGGGGCTCTACGAGCAGTACTTC.

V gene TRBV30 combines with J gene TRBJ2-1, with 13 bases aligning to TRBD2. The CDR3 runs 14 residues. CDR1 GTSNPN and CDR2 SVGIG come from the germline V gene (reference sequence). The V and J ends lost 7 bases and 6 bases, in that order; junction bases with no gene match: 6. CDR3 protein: CAFSGLAGSNEQFF. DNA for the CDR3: TGTGCCTTCTCGGGACTAGCGGGGTCCAATGAGCAGTTCTTC.

This CDR3 reads CASSKAHCRGEVSGNTIYF. CDR3 bases: TGTGCCAGCAGCAAAGCCCATTGTCGTGGTGAGGTTTCTGGAAACACCATATATTTT. The chain has TRBV21-1 and TRBJ1-3. TRBV21-1 is described as a pseudogene. The CDR3 length is 19 residues.

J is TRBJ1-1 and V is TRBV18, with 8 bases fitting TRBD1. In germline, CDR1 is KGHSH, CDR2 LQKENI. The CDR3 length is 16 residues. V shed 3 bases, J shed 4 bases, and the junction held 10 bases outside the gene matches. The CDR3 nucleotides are TGTGCCAGCTCACCCCCAACAGGGGGTGTCGGCACTGAAGCTTTCTTT. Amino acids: CASSPPTGGVGTEAFF.

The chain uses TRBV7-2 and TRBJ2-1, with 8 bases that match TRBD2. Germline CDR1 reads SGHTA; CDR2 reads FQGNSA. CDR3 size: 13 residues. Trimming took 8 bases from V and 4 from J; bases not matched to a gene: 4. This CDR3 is CASGGGTYNEQFF. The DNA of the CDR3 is TGTGCCAGCGGCGGGGGGACGTACAATGAGCAGTTCTTC.

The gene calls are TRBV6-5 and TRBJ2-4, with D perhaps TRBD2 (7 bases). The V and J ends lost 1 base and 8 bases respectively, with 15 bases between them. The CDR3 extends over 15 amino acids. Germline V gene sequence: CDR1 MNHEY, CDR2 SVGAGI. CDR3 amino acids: CASSYWGGRGDIQYF. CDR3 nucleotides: TGTGCCAGCAGTTACTGGGGGGGGCGAGGCGACATTCAGTACTTC.

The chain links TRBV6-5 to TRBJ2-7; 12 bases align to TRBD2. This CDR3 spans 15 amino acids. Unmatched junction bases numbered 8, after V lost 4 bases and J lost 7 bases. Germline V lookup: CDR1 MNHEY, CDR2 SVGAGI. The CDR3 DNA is TGTGCCAGCAGTTTCCGACTAGCGGGAGTGGAAGAGCAGTACTTC. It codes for CASSFRLAGVEEQYF.

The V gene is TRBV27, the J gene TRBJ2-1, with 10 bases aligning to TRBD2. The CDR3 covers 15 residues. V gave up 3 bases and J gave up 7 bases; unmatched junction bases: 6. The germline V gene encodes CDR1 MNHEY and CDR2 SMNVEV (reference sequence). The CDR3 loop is CASSLSSGRGNEQFF. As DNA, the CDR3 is TGTGCCAGCAGTTTGTCCAGCGGGAGGGGGAATGAGCAGTTCTTC.

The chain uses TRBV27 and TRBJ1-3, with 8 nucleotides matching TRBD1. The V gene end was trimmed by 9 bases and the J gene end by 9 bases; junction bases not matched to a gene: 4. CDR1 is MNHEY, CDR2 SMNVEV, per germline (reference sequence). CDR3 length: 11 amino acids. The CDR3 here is CASRQGLTIYF. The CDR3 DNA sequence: TGTGCCAGTCGACAGGGGCTCACCATATATTTT.